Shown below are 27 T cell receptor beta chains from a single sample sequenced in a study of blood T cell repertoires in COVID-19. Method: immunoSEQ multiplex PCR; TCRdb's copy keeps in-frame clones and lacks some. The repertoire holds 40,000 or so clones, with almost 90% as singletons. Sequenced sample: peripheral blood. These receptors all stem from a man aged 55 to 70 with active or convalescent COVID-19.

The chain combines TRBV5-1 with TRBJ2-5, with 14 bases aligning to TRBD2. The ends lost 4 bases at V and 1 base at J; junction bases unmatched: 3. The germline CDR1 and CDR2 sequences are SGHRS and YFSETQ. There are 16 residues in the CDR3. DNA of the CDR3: TGCGCCAGCAGCCTAGGGACTAGCGGGGGCCAAGAGACCCAGTACTTC. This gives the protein CASSLGTSGGQETQYF.

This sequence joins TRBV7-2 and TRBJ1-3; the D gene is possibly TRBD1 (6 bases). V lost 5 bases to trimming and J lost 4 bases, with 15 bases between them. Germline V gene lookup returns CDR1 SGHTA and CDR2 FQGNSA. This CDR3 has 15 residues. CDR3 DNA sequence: TGTGCCAGCAGCCAGGGGTTTTCGTCCGGAAACACCATATATTTT. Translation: CASSQGFSSGNTIYF.

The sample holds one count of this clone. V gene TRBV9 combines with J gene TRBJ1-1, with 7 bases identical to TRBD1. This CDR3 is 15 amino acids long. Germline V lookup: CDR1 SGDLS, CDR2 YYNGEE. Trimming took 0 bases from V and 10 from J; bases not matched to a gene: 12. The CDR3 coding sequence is TGTGCCAGCAGCGTAGGAGTAGGTCAGGGGGAGCGAGCTTTCTTT. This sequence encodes CASSVGVGQGERAFF.

CDR3 amino acids: CASAISGAKSEKLFF. CDR3 in DNA: TGTGCCAGCGCTATCTCAGGGGCGAAAAGTGAAAAACTGTTTTTT. The chain links TRBV25-1 to TRBJ1-4; tentative D call: TRBD1 (6 bases). Between the trimmed V and J ends, which lost 8 bases and 7 bases, there was a span of 20 bases. CDR1 and CDR2 (germline): MGHDK, SYGVNS. The CDR3 is 15 residues long. The complete variable domain, with remaining parts taken from reference TRBV25-1 and TRBJ1-4, reads EADIYQTPRYLVIGTGKKITLECSQTMGHDKMYWYQQDPGMELHLIHYSYGVNSTEKGDLSSESTVSRIRTEHFPLTLESARPSHTSQYLCASAISGAKSEKLFFGSGTQLSVL.

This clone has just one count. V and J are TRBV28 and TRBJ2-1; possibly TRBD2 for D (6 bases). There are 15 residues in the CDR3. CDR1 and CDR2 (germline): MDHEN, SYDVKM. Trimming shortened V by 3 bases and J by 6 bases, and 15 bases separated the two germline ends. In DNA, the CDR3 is TGTGCCAGCAGTTTCGGAGGGCGAGCAGTCAATGAGCAGTTCTTC. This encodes CASSFGGRAVNEQFF.

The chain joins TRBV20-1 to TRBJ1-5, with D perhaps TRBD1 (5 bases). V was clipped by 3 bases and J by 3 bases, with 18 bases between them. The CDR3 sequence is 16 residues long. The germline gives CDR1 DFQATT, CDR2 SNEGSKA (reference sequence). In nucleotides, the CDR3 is TGCAGTGCTAGTAATGTCGGGGGGAAAGACAATCAGCCCCAGCATTTT. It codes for CSASNVGGKDNQPQHF.

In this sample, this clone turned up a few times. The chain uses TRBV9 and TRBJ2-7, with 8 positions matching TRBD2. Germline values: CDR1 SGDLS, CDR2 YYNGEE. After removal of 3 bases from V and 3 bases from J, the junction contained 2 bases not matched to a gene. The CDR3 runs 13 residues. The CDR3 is CASSGLAGYEQYF. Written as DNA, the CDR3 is TGTGCCAGCAGCGGTCTAGCGGGCTACGAGCAGTACTTC.

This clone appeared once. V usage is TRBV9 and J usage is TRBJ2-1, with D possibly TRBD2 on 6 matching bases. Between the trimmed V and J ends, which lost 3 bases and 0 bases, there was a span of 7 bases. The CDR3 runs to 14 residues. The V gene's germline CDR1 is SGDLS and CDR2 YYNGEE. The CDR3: CASSAGLSYNEQFF. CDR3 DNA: TGTGCCAGCAGCGCGGGACTCTCCTACAATGAGCAGTTCTTC.

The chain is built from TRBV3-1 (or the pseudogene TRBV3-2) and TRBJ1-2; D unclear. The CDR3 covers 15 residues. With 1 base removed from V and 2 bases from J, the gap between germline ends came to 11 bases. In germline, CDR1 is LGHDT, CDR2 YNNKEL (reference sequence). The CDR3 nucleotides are TGTGCCAGCAGCCAAGGCGACCGACTAAACTATGGCTACACCTTC. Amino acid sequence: CASSQGDRLNYGYTF.

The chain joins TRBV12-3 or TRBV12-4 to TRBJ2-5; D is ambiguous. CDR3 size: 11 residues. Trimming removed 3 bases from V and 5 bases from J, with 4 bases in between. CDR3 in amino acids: CASSLSETQYF. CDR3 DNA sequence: TGTGCCAGCAGTTTGTCGGAGACCCAGTACTTC.

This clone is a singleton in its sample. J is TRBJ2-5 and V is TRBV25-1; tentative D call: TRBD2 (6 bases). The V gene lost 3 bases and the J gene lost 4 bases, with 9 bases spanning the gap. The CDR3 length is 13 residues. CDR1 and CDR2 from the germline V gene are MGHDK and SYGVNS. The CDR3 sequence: CASSEGGGETQYF. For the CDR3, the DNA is TGTGCCAGCAGTGAGGGGGGTGGAGAGACCCAGTACTTC.

CDR3 sequence reads: CASSLARSGTSTGELFF. The CDR3 DNA sequence: TGTGCCAGCAGCTTAGCGAGGAGCGGGACCAGCACCGGGGAGCTGTTTTTT. V gene TRBV7-9 combines with J gene TRBJ2-2, with TRBD2 matching over 7 bases. CDR1 and CDR2 (germline): SEHNR, FQNEAQ (reference sequence). The V segment lost 0 bases and the J segment 4 bases; nucleotides outside the gene matches: 8. The CDR3 length is 17 residues.

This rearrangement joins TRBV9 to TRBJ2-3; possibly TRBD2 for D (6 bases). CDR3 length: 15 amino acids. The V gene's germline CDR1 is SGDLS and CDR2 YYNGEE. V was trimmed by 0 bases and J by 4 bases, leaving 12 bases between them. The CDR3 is CASSVAGAFPDTQYF. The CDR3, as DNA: TGTGCCAGCAGCGTAGCGGGAGCATTCCCAGATACGCAGTATTTT.

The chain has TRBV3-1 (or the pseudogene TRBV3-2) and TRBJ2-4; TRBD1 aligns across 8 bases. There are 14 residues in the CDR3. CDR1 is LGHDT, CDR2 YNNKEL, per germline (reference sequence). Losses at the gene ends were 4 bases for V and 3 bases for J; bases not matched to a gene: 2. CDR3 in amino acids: CASSPGQGKNIQYF. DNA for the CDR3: TGTGCCAGCAGCCCAGGACAGGGCAAAAACATTCAGTACTTC.

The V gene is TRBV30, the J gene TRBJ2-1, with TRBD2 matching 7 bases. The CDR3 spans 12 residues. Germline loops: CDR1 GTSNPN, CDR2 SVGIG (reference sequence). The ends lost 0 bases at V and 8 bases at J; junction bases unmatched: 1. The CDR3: CAWSVAGDEQFF. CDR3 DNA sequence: TGTGCCTGGAGTGTGGCGGGGGATGAGCAGTTCTTC.

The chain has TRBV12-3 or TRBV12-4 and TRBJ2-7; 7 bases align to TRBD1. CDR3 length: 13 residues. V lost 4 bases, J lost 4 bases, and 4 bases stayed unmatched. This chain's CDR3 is CASSSQGVYEQYF. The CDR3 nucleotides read TGTGCCAGCAGTTCGCAGGGGGTGTACGAGCAGTACTTC.

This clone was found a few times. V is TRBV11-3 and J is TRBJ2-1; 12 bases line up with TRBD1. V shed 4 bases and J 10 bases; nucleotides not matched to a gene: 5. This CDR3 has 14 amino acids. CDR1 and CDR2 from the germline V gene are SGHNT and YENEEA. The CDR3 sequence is CASSSGQGAGEQFF. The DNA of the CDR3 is TGTGCCAGCAGCTCGGGACAGGGGGCGGGAGAGCAGTTCTTC.

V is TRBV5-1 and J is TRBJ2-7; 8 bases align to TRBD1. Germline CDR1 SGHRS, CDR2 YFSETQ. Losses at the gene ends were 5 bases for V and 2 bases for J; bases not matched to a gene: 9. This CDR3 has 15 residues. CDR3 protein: CASRLLGTGAYEQYF. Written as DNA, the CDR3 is TGCGCCAGCAGATTACTCGGGACAGGAGCCTACGAGCAGTACTTC.

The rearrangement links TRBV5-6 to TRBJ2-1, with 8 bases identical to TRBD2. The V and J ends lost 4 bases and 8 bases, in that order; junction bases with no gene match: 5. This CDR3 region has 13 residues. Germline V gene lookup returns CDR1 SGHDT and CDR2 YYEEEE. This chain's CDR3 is CASSQPGGHEQFF. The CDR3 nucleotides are TGTGCCAGCAGCCAACCGGGGGGGCATGAGCAGTTCTTC.

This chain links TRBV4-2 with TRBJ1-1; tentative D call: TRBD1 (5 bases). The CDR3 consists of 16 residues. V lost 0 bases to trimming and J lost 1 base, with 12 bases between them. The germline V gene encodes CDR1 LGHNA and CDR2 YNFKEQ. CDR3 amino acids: CASSQDRAGPNTEAFF. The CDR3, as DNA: TGTGCCAGCAGCCAAGATAGGGCAGGGCCGAACACTGAAGCTTTCTTT.

CDR3 residues: CAWRTRGGGNTEAFF. The CDR3 DNA follows: TGTGCCTGGAGGACCCGTGGGGGGGGGAACACTGAAGCTTTCTTT. The genes are TRBV30 and TRBJ1-1; maybe TRBD1 (5 bases). The CDR3 is made up of 15 amino acids. V shed 3 bases and J shed 1 base, with 15 bases lying between them. The germline gives CDR1 GTSNPN, CDR2 SVGIG (reference sequence). Combining the CDR3 with reference TRBV30 and TRBJ1-1 gives the whole variable domain SQTIHQWPATLVQPVGSPLSLECTVEGTSNPNLYWYRQAAGRGLQLLFYSVGIGQISSEVPQNLSASRPQDRQFILSSKKLLLSDSGFYLCAWRTRGGGNTEAFFGQGTRLTVV.

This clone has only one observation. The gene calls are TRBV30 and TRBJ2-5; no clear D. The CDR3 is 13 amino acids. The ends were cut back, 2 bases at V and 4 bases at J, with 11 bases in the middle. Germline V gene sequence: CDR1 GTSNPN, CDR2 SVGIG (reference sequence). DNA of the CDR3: TGTGCCTGGAGTAGTGACATCCGAGAGACCCAGTACTTC. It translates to CAWSSDIRETQYF.

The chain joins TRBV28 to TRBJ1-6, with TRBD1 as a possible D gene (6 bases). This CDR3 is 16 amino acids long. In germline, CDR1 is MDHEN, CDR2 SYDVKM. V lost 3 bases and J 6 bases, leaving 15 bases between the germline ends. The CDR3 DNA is TGTGCCAGCAGTTTGGGAAGGGGGTCCCCTAATTCACCCCTCCACTTT. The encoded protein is CASSLGRGSPNSPLHF.

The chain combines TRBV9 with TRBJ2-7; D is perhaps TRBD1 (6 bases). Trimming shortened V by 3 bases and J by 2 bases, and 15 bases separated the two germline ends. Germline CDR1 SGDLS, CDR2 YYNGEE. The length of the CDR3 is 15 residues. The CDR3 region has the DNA TGTGCCAGCAGCGCCGGACAGCTCTTTCCCTACGAGCAGTACTTC. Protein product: CASSAGQLFPYEQYF.

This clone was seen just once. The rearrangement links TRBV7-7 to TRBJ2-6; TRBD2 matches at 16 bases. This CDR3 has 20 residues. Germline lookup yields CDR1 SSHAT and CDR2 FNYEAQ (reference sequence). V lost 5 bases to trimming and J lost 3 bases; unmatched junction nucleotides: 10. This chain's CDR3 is CASSPGLAGGRGDGANVLTF. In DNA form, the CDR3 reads TGTGCCAGCAGCCCGGGACTAGCGGGAGGGCGGGGAGATGGGGCCAACGTCCTGACTTTC.

The CDR3 DNA reads TGTGCCATCAGCGAGAGAGAGACAGGGATGGGCACTGAAGCTTTCTTT. Encoded protein: CAISERETGMGTEAFF. This rearrangement joins TRBV10-3 to TRBJ1-1, with 7 bases aligning to TRBD1. The CDR3 is made up of 16 amino acids. CDR1 is ENHRY and CDR2 is SYGVKD in the germline V gene. Losses at the gene ends were 6 bases for V and 4 bases for J; bases not matched to a gene: 14.

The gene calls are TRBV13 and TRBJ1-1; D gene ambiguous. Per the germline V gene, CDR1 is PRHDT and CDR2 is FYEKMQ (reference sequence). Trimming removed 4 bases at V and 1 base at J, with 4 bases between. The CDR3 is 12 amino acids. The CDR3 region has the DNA TGTGCCAGCAGCTCGGGGAACACTGAAGCTTTCTTT. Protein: CASSSGNTEAFF.